This T cell receptor beta chain was recorded in a study of human T cells and chemical hapten exposure. Background on the study: Patients had diphenylcyclopropenone applied to the scalp weekly throughout the approximately 25-week study.

Trimming took off 5 bases at V and 5 bases at J, with 18 bases between the two ends. This CDR3 is built from 15 residues. Germline CDR1 and CDR2: KGHSH and LQKENI. This clonotype came up many times. TCRdb itself ran the RACE reads through MiXCR, one entry per CDR3 protein. The sample has tens of thousands of distinct CDR3 sequences; approximately 12% are singletons. Noted time point: patch test 1, 2 weeks after DPC sensitization. Treatment given: therapeutic diphenylcyclopropenone sensitization with weekly scalp DPC. The starting material was whole blood, obtained in connection with sensitization to the hapten diphenylcyclopropenone (DPC). The origin of this receptor is an older woman with alopecia areata. Some clones in this sample may be carry-over from other donors' samples. The rearrangement joins TRBV18 to TRBJ1-1; D remains unclear. CDR3 in DNA: TGTGCCAGCTCAGGCACCCGGGGATGGGGAACTGAAGCTTTCTTT. This gives the protein CASSGTRGWGTEAFF.